This T cell receptor beta chain emerged from a study of T cell repertoires in cytomegalovirus infection. Study information: It was recently identified HLA-C-restricted and well-studied HLA-B-restricted CMV epitopes that the study used. Public TCR beta signatures were indicative of both CMV infection and a matching HLA type.

As concerns this clonotype: Its antigen is not identified.

Each CDR3 protein gets one entry after TCRdb re-called the reads with MiXCR. The data contain 900,000 to 950,000 distinct CDR3 sequences, 30% to 40% of them singletons. V lost 5 bases to trimming and J lost 1 base; unmatched junction nucleotides: 5. The CDR3 extends over 17 amino acids. CDR1 and CDR2 (germline): MNHNS, SASEGT. The chain joins TRBV6-1 to TRBJ2-3; 14 bases map to TRBD2. The sequenced sample was cultured CD8+ T cells from PBMCs, obtained from culture after CMV antigen stimulation. This clonotype was obtained from a human donor in good health (CMV status not recorded). Some clones in this sample may be carry-over from other donors' samples. The CDR3 DNA sequence: TGTGCCAGCAGTCGACTAGCGGGGGGGCTGGGCACAGATACGCAGTATTTT. It is translated as CASSRLAGGLGTDTQYF.